A selection of T cell receptor beta chains follows, all from one sample in a study of CD8+ T cells in alopecia areata. TCRdb's table, derived via immunoSEQ multiplex PCR, lists solely in-frame clones and lacks some. The sample lists 100,000 to 150,000 clones, 47% occurring once. The sequenced sample consisted of NKG2D-low CD8+ T cells sorted from blood. The receptors originated from a human donor with alopecia areata. CDR3s include the opening cysteine and the closing phenylalanine or tryptophan. The D gene is left open where the match is weak. Expanded clones get a size class; other rows say once, few or many, or leave the size out.

DNA	CDR3	size	D	V	J
TGCAGCGTTGTGCTGAGCGGGGGAGAGGGCAAAAACTACGAGCAGTACTTC	CSVVLSGGEGKNYEQYF	-	TRBD2	TRBV29-1	TRBJ2-7
TGCAGCGTTGAAGTAACGGGACACCCTAATTTCTACGAGCAGTACTTC	CSVEVTGHPNFYEQYF	-	-	TRBV29-1	TRBJ2-7
TGCGCCAGCAGCACGGAACAGGGGGCAACCAAGGATACGCAGTATTTT	CASSTEQGATKDTQYF	-	TRBD1	TRBV5-1	TRBJ2-3
TGCAGCGGATGGACAGGGGTGGGCTACGAGCAGTACTTC	CSGWTGVGYEQYF	few	TRBD1	TRBV29-1	TRBJ2-7
TGTGCCAGCAGTTACTCTTCGGCCTACAATGAGCAGTTCTTC	CASSYSSAYNEQFF	-	-	TRBV6-5	TRBJ2-1
TGTGCCAGCAGTTCCGGGATCCCTTTGGAGCAGTACTTC	CASSSGIPLEQYF	-	-	TRBV5-6	TRBJ2-7
TGTGCCAGCAGTTCCCTAGCGGGAGAGAGGTACAATGAGCAGTTCTTC	CASSSLAGERYNEQFF	-	TRBD2	TRBV6-5	TRBJ2-1
TGTGCCAGCAGTGACGGAAGCAGAACAGATACGCAGTATTTT	CASSDGSRTDTQYF	-	-	TRBV27	TRBJ2-3
TGTGCCACCTCCCCCCCAAGGACTACAGTCACAGATACGCAGTATTTT	CATSPPRTTVTDTQYF	once	-	TRBV2	TRBJ2-3
TGTGCCAGCAGCAATCCCCTCTTC	CASSNPLF	-	-	TRBV21-1	TRBJ2-1
TGTGCCAGCAGTGAAGGGGCGGCGTTGGAGACCCAGTACTTC	CASSEGAALETQYF	-	-	TRBV25-1	TRBJ2-5
TGTGCCAGCAGCCCCGGCTACGAGCAGTACTTC	CASSPGYEQYF	-	-	TRBV7-9	TRBJ2-7
TGCAGCGTTGAAGGACTCTGGCAGGGGGCAGGATATGGCTACACCTTC	CSVEGLWQGAGYGYTF	few	TRBD1	TRBV29-1	TRBJ1-2
TGTGCCAGCAGTGGTAAGAGGGGGGCTTACGAGCAGTACTTC	CASSGKRGAYEQYF	-	-	TRBV25-1	TRBJ2-7
TGTGCCAGCAGGCCGGGCAGTCTCTACGAGCAGTACTTC	CASRPGSLYEQYF	few	-	TRBV7-9	TRBJ2-7
TGCAGCGTTGAAGATCGGACGGAAGGCCTAGAGACCCAGTACTTC	CSVEDRTEGLETQYF	-	-	TRBV29-1	TRBJ2-5
TGTGCCAGCAGCCAAGGAGGCGGACTGTGGTTAGATACGCAGTATTTT	CASSQGGGLWLDTQYF	few	-	TRBV14	TRBJ2-3
TGCGCCAGCAACCTCGGGGGCAGGGAGAACACTGAAGCTTTCTTT	CASNLGGRENTEAFF	few	-	TRBV5-1	TRBJ1-1
TGCGCCAGCAGCTTGGAGTCTAGCGCTCTACAGTTCTTC	CASSLESSALQFF	few	-	TRBV5-1	TRBJ2-1
TGTGCCAGCAGCTTCGGACAGGGCGAAATGGAGCCCCAGCATTTT	CASSFGQGEMEPQHF	-	TRBD1	TRBV5-6	TRBJ1-5
TGTGCCACGCTGAGAGGACTCGAAGGAGAGCAGTACTTC	CATLRGLEGEQYF	-	-	TRBV28	TRBJ2-7
TGCAGCGTCACAGGGGTTAACACTGAAGCTTTCTTT	CSVTGVNTEAFF	few	TRBD1	TRBV29-1	TRBJ1-1
TGTGCCAGCAGCTTAAACGTAGAAGATCCCCAAGAGACCCAGTACTTC	CASSLNVEDPQETQYF	-	-	TRBV7-9	TRBJ2-5
TGTGCCAGCAGTGAATATGCGGACAGCACAGATACGCAGTATTTT	CASSEYADSTDTQYF	-	-	TRBV25-1	TRBJ2-3
TGTGCCTGGAGTGACGAGGCAACGATACAAGAGACCCAGTACTTC	CAWSDEATIQETQYF	-	-	TRBV30	TRBJ2-5
TGCGCCAGCAGCTTGATCTGGAGCGGGGCCCAAGAGACCCAGTACTTC	CASSLIWSGAQETQYF	-	TRBD2	TRBV5-1	TRBJ2-5
TGCAGCGGGAGGAAGAAGACAGCCGGGGAGCTGTTTTTT	CSGRKKTAGELFF	-	-	TRBV29-1	TRBJ2-2
TGTGCCTGGAGTTCCAAGGTGCCCGGGGAGCTGTTTTTT	CAWSSKVPGELFF	-	-	TRBV30	TRBJ2-2
TGTGCCAGCAGTCGGACAGGGCTATGGAACACTGAAGCTTTCTTT	CASSRTGLWNTEAFF	few	TRBD1	TRBV14	TRBJ1-1
TGTGCCAGCAGCATGGTACAGGGCTCCAATGAGCAGTTCTTC	CASSMVQGSNEQFF	-	-	TRBV7-3	TRBJ2-1
TGTGCCAGCAGCCCACCGGACAGGCAAGAGACCCAGTACTTC	CASSPPDRQETQYF	-	TRBD1	TRBV5-4	TRBJ2-5
TGTGCCAGCAGCCCTTCTGGAGGGGGTAACAATGAGCAGTTCTTC	CASSPSGGGNNEQFF	-	-	TRBV6-5	TRBJ2-1
TGTGCCAGCAGCCCGACTAGTCAACATGAGCAGTTCTTC	CASSPTSQHEQFF	-	-	TRBV27	TRBJ2-1
TGCAGCGTTGATCAGGGAGGGAACACTGAAGCTTTCTTT	CSVDQGGNTEAFF	-	-	TRBV29-1	TRBJ1-1
TGTGCCAGCGGGACGACAGGGTGCTTC	CASGTTGCF	-	TRBD1	TRBV2	TRBJ2-7
TGCAGCGCCGCTGGGGGCAACTTGAACACTGAAGCTTTCTTT	CSAAGGNLNTEAFF	few	-	TRBV29-1	TRBJ1-1
TGTGCCTGGAGTCTGACAGGAGTTGAAGCTTTCTTT	CAWSLTGVEAFF	-	-	TRBV30	TRBJ1-1
TGCAGCGTTGGGAGGAGGGTTCTCGAGCAGTACTTC	CSVGRRVLEQYF	few	-	TRBV29-1	TRBJ2-7
TGCAGCGTATCCGCGGGAGCTGAGCAGTTCTTC	CSVSAGAEQFF	few	TRBD2	TRBV29-1	TRBJ2-1
TGTGCCAGCAGCTTAGTCTCCGACTCCGTGCCTGTGGCGTATTTT	CASSLVSDSVPVAYF	-	-	TRBV7-9	TRBJ2-3
TGTGCCTGGAGTTCAAGGGACAGGGATACCCGAAAAGAGACCCAGTACTTC	CAWSSRDRDTRKETQYF	once	TRBD1	TRBV30	TRBJ2-5
TGCAGCGTGGGGGGGACAGGGCCCCTCGGGAACACCGGGGAGCTGTTTTTT	CSVGGTGPLGNTGELFF	-	TRBD1	TRBV29-1	TRBJ2-2
TGCAGCGTTGAAGGACTTGAAGAGACCCAGTACTTC	CSVEGLEETQYF	-	-	TRBV29-1	TRBJ2-5
TGTGCCAGCAGCTCCGAAGACAGGGCGGGAGAGACCCAGTACTTC	CASSSEDRAGETQYF	-	TRBD1	TRBV7-2	TRBJ2-5
TGTGCCAGCAGTTATTTTGGACAAGAGACCCAGTACTTC	CASSYFGQETQYF	few	-	TRBV6-5	TRBJ2-5
TGTGCCAGCAGCTTAGGGGGATCTAGCGGCGCACCGAACATTCAGTACTTC	CASSLGGSSGAPNIQYF	few	TRBD2	TRBV11-2	TRBJ2-4
TGTGCCAGCAGTTTCTCGACTAGCGAGAACACAGATACGCAGTATTTT	CASSFSTSENTDTQYF	-	TRBD2	TRBV2	TRBJ2-3
TGTGCCAGCAGCCCTGACGGACGGGAAAAACTGTTTTTT	CASSPDGREKLFF	-	-	TRBV9	TRBJ1-4
TGTGCCAGCAGTGAAGGGGCACTGACGGAGGAGACCCAGTACTTC	CASSEGALTEETQYF	-	-	TRBV2	TRBJ2-5
TGTGCCAGCAGTTTTGGACAGAGTGAGCAGTTCTTC	CASSFGQSEQFF	-	-	TRBV27	TRBJ2-1
TGCAGCGCCAGGGGCAGGGATTCCTACGAGCAGTACTTC	CSARGRDSYEQYF	few	-	TRBV29-1	TRBJ2-7
TGTGCCAGCAGCGGGCAAAGTGAAAAACTGTTTTTT	CASSGQSEKLFF	-	-	TRBV9	TRBJ1-4
TGTGCCTGGAGTGGACTAGCTACGTCCTACAATGAGCAGTTCTTC	CAWSGLATSYNEQFF	-	TRBD2	TRBV30	TRBJ2-1
TGCGCCAGCAGCCAAGCGGGAGGGCTTGAAGAGACCCAGTACTTC	CASSQAGGLEETQYF	few	TRBD2	TRBV4-1	TRBJ2-5
TGTGCCAGCGCTGGCGGCAATGAGCAGTTCTTC	CASAGGNEQFF	-	-	TRBV9	TRBJ2-1
TGTGCCAGCAGCGCCGCCGCGGGACCGAACTACGAGCAGTACTTC	CASSAAAGPNYEQYF	-	-	TRBV9	TRBJ2-7
TGTGCCAGCAGCCCAGACAGGCGAAACCAAGAGACCCAGTACTTC	CASSPDRRNQETQYF	-	-	TRBV7-9	TRBJ2-5
TGCAGCGTGTGGTCCAGCGGGAGAGACGAGCAGTACTTC	CSVWSSGRDEQYF	-	TRBD2	TRBV29-1	TRBJ2-7
TGTGCCAGCAGCTCGACGGGGTATCAGCCCCAGCATTTT	CASSSTGYQPQHF	-	-	TRBV7-9	TRBJ1-5